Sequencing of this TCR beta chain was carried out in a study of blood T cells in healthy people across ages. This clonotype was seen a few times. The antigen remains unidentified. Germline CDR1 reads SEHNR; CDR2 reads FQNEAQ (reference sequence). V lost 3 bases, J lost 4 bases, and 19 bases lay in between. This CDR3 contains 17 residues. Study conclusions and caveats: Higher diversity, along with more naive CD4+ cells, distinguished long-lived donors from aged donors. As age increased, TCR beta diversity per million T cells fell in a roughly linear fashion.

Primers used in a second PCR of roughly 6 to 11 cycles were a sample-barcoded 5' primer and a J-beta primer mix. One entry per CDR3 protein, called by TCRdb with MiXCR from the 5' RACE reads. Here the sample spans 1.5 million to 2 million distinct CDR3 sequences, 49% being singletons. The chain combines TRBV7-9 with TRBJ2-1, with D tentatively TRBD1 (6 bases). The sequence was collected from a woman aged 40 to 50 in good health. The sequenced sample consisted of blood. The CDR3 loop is CASSFRTTGTQYNEQFF. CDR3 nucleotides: TGTGCCAGCAGCTTTAGAACCACAGGGACCCAATACAATGAGCAGTTCTTC.